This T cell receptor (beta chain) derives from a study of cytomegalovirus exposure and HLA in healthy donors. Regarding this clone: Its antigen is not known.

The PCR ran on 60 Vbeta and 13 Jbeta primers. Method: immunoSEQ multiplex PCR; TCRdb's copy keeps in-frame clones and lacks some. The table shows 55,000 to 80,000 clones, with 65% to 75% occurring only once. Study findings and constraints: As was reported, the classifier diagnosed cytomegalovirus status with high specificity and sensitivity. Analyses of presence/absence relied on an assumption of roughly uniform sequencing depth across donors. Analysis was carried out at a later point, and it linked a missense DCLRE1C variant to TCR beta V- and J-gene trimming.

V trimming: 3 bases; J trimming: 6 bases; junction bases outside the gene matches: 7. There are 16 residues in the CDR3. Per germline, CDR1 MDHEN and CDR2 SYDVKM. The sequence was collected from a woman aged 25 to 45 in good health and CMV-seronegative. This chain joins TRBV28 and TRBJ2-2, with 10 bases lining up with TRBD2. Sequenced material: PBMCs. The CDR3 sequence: CASSLVSGRIPGELFF. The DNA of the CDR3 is TGTGCCAGCAGTTTGGTTAGCGGGAGGATCCCCGGGGAGCTGTTTTTT.